What follows is one TCR beta chain and its context. Sequencing used immunoSEQ v3.0 at survey level. Sequencing used immunoSEQ multiplex PCR; TCRdb keeps in-frame clones, though not all of them. The table includes under 30,000 clones, 80% detected once. This entry belongs to a study of long-term antiretroviral therapy in people with HIV. This CDR3 is built from 14 residues. V lost 1 base and J lost 2, with 9 bases in between. Germline V gene lookup returns CDR1 LNHDA and CDR2 SQIVND (reference sequence). The rearrangement uses TRBV19 and TRBJ2-7; D gene uncertain. The clonotype was recovered from a man between 35 and 55 years old with HIV. The source material was unsorted PBMCs, sampled 0.3 years after starting antiretroviral therapy. CDR3 in DNA: TGTGCCAGTAGTATAGCGGCCAACCCCTACGAGCAGTACTTC. Translation gives CASSIAANPYEQYF.